The clone carrying this T cell receptor beta chain was found once. Its antigen remains unknown. This sample is part of a study of cytomegalovirus exposure and HLA in healthy donors. Study-wide results and limits: It has been reported that TCR beta sequences accurately predicted the HLA-A and HLA-B alleles of most subjects.

The PCR had 60 Vbeta and 13 Jbeta primers. Method: immunoSEQ multiplex PCR; TCRdb's copy keeps in-frame clones and lacks some. The sample has over 150,000 clones; approximately 78% are singletons. The V gene lost 0 bases and the J gene lost 10 bases, with 12 bases spanning the gap. The CDR3 length is 13 residues. CDR1 is MGHRA and CDR2 is YSYEKL in the germline V gene. Sequenced: PBMCs. The TCR sequence derives from a girl aged 2 to 9 in good health and CMV-seropositive. This rearrangement joins TRBV4-1 to TRBJ2-5; D is unresolved. DNA of the CDR3: TGCGCCAGCAGCCAAGATAATGTACTCGTCCAGTACTTC. Its translation is CASSQDNVLVQYF.